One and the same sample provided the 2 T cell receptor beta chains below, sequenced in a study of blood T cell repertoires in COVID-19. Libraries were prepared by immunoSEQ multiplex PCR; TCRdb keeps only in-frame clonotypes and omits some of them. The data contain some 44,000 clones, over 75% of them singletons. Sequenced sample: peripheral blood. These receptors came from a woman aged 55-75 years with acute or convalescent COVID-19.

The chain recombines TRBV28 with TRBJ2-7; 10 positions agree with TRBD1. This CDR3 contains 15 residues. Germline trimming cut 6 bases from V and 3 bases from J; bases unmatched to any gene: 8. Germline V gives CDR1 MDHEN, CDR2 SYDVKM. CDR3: CASSGSDRGFYEQYF. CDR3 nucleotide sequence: TGTGCCAGCAGCGGGTCGGACAGGGGGTTCTACGAGCAGTACTTC.

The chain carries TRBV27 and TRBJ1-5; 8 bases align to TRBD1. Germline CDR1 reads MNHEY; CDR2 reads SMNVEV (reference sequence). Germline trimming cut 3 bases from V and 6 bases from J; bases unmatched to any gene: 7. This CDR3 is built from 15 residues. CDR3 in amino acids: CASSFSDRVGQPQHF. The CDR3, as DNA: TGTGCCAGCAGTTTCTCGGACAGGGTGGGTCAGCCCCAGCATTTT.